The text below deals with one T cell receptor beta chain. Method: immunoSEQ multiplex PCR; TCRdb's copy keeps in-frame clones and lacks some. The sample lists approximately 150,000 clones; 84% were seen once. Seattle researchers signed up patients amid active infection and tracked them longitudinally. V lost 5 bases and J lost 5, with 10 bases in between. CDR1 is SGHRS, CDR2 YFSETQ, per germline. This CDR3 is built from 12 residues. The sample comes from a study of blood T cell repertoires in COVID-19. At the level of the study: Some COVID-19 samples were acute and others convalescent; all came from the United States, Italy and Spain. Sources were T cells, B-cell-depleted T cells, or PBMCs; the material itself was cDNA or gDNA.

The V call is TRBV5-1, the J call TRBJ2-5; D is unresolved. The specimen was peripheral blood. The sequence derives from an elderly woman with COVID-19, enrolled during active disease. The CDR3 reads CASSRIGETQYF. CDR3 DNA sequence: TGCGCCAGCAGTCGGATCGGGGAGACCCAGTACTTC.